This entry lists 4 T cell receptor beta chains sequenced from one sample in a study of tumor and adjacent non-tumor tissue in lung cancer. This sample's RNA came from whole unsorted tissue. Three rounds of nested PCR, following a modified ARM-PCR protocol, produced the TCRbeta library. TCRdb fed the multiplex PCR reads into MiXCR, producing one record per CDR3 protein. The sample carries 55,000 to 75,000 distinct CDR3 sequences, roughly 60% recorded once. Material for sequencing was lung tumor tissue. These receptors all come from a man between 50 and 59 years old with non-small cell lung cancer.

Notes on this clonotype: A much larger clone is a single base away; this may be a read error. The chain carries TRBV12-3 or TRBV12-4 and TRBJ2-5; 8 positions match TRBD1. After removal of 6 bases from V and 3 bases from J, the junction contained 6 bases not matched to a gene. The CDR3 is 14 residues long. The CDR3 loop reads CASSSVQGEETQYF. CDR3 nucleotides: TGTGCCAGCAGCTCTGTACAGGGGGAAGAGACCCAGTACTTC.

This clonotype was seen many times. The chain uses TRBV6-1 and TRBJ2-7; D is perhaps TRBD2 (6 bases). The CDR3 covers 14 residues. The V gene's germline CDR1 is MNHNS and CDR2 SASEGT. Trimming left V 6 bases short and J 5 bases short, with 17 bases between. The CDR3 loop reads CASSRVGGRDEQYF. The CDR3 region has the DNA TGTGCCAGCAGCCGTGTTGGAGGGCGGGACGAGCAGTACTTC.

Regarding this clonotype: Compared with germline, one end of the junction differs, possibly owing to a read error. The chain couples TRBV5-6 to TRBJ2-7; 8 bases fit TRBD1. Germline V gene sequence: CDR1 SGHDT, CDR2 YYEEEE. The CDR3 consists of 16 residues. The CDR3 here is CASNSIIRDRTYEQYF. The CDR3 DNA reads as TGTGCCAGCAACTCCATAATCCGGGACAGGACCTACGAGCAGTATTTC.

This clonotype was picked up one time. The junction departs from the called germline gene at one end, perhaps through a read error. This chain uses TRBV6-5 with TRBJ2-1; D possibly matches TRBD1 or TRBD2 (5 bases each). Germline V CDR1 and CDR2: MNHEY, SVGAGI. The CDR3 length is 12 residues. Written as DNA, the CDR3 is TGTGCCTGCAGAACCACGGGGCCTGAGCAGCTCTTC. Encoded protein: CACRTTGPEQLF.